This TCR beta chain came from a study of blood T cell repertoires in COVID-19. In germline, CDR1 is LNHDA, CDR2 SQIVND (reference sequence). V gave up 3 bases and J gave up 2 bases; unmatched junction bases: 6. The CDR3 runs 15 residues. Participants' own reports of clinical history determined their cohort assignment. The data were produced by immunoSEQ multiplex PCR, yet TCRdb's version contains in-frame clones alone and is incomplete. This sample yields some 100,000 clones, of which 80% to 90% are seen a single time; approximately 2.5% belongs to the top ten. This rearrangement joins TRBV19 to TRBJ2-7; 8 bases agree with TRBD1. The sequenced material came from PBMCs or T cells enriched from blood (not recorded which). The clonotype was recovered from a woman in her 50s who had recovered from COVID-19. CDR3 amino acids: CASSIPGQETYEQYF. For the CDR3, the DNA is TGTGCCAGTAGTATTCCGGGACAGGAAACCTACGAGCAGTACTTC.